One sample yielded the 25 T cell receptor beta chains listed below, sequenced in a study of blood T cell repertoires in COVID-19. Produced via immunoSEQ multiplex PCR; TCRdb's table is partial and in-frame only. The profile covers approximately 270,000 clones, with around nine tenths appearing a single time and around 8.8% taken by the ten largest. The sample comprised peripheral blood. These receptors all stem from a man in his forties or fifties with active or convalescent COVID-19.

In DNA form, the CDR3 reads TGTGCCAGCAGCTTAACGAGAGGACAGGGGGCCGCTTTCTTT. Its protein product is CASSLTRGQGAAFF. The chain recombines TRBV7-3 with TRBJ1-1; 11 bases are a match to TRBD1. Germline CDR1 SGHTA, CDR2 FQGTGA. There are 14 residues in the CDR3. V lost 0 bases to trimming and J lost 11 bases; unmatched junction nucleotides: 5.

This rearrangement joins TRBV6-1 to TRBJ2-2; TRBD2 might be the D (6 bases). The CDR3 sequence is 15 residues long. Trimming removed 3 bases at V and 0 bases at J, with 8 bases between. The germline CDR1 and CDR2 sequences are MNHNS and SASEGT. The CDR3 sequence is CASSDSGANTGELFF. In nucleotides, the CDR3 is TGTGCCAGCAGTGATTCGGGGGCGAACACCGGGGAGCTGTTTTTT.

The V and J genes are TRBV6-5 and TRBJ1-2; no reliable D call. The V end lost 5 bases, the J end lost 4 bases, and 17 bases lay between the germline ends. The CDR3 has 15 amino acids. CDR1 and CDR2 from the germline V gene are MNHEY and SVGAGI. The CDR3 DNA sequence: TGTGCCAGCAGTCCCCCCGGCGCGGGAACCTATGGCTACACCTTC. Protein: CASSPPGAGTYGYTF.

The chain carries TRBV28 and TRBJ2-2; 8 positions match TRBD2. Germline V lookup: CDR1 MDHEN, CDR2 SYDVKM. This CDR3 is 19 amino acids long. J gave up 7 bases and V 5 bases, and 21 bases lay outside the gene matches. The CDR3 DNA sequence: TGTGCCAGCAGTCTCTCACGGGTGGCGGGGGGCTTGTTGAGCGGGGAGCTGTTTTTT. It yields the protein CASSLSRVAGGLLSGELFF.

The genes are TRBV19 and TRBJ2-7, with D possibly matching TRBD2 (6 bases). V lost 5 bases, J lost 3 bases, and 11 bases lay in between. Germline V gives CDR1 LNHDA, CDR2 SQIVND (reference sequence). The CDR3 contains 13 residues. For the CDR3, the DNA is TGTGCCAGTAGTGCGGGACTGAGCTACGAGCAGTACTTC. Protein sequence: CASSAGLSYEQYF.

The rearrangement uses TRBV7-9 and TRBJ1-3, with D perhaps matching TRBD1 (5 bases). V lost 6 bases and J lost 2, with 11 bases in between. Germline CDR1 reads SEHNR; CDR2 reads FQNEAQ (reference sequence). The CDR3 runs 14 residues. The CDR3 sequence: CASRGEGPGNTIYF. The DNA for the CDR3 is TGTGCCAGCAGGGGGGAGGGCCCTGGAAACACCATATATTTT.

This clone was counted a few times. The V call is TRBV18, the J call TRBJ1-5, with D possibly TRBD1 on 5 matching bases. The CDR3 has 17 residues. V was cut by 0 bases and J by 1 base, with 13 bases left in between. Germline V lookup: CDR1 KGHSH, CDR2 LQKENI. The CDR3 reads CASSPPKGKGSNQPQHF. DNA of the CDR3: TGTGCCAGCTCACCACCGAAGGGCAAGGGGAGCAATCAGCCCCAGCATTTT.

The chain employs TRBV7-9 and TRBJ2-7, with a possible D match to TRBD2 (6 bases). Germline CDR1 is SEHNR and CDR2 is FQNEAQ (reference sequence). This CDR3 contains 15 residues. V lost 4 bases, J lost 7 bases, and 20 bases lay in between. Here the CDR3 reads CASSYHRDLGGEQYF. CDR3 nucleotide sequence: TGTGCCAGCAGCTACCACCGGGACTTGGGTGGGGAGCAGTACTTC. Using reference TRBV7-9 and TRBJ2-7 for the parts outside the CDR3, the full variable domain is DTGVSQNPRHKITKRGQNVTFRCDPISEHNRLYWYRQTLGQGPEFLTYFQNEAQLEKSRLLSDRFSAERPKGSFSTLEIQRTEQGDSAMYLCASSYHRDLGGEQYFGPGTRLTVT.

This clone was recorded once. This chain connects TRBV6-5 to TRBJ2-5, with D possibly matching TRBD1 (5 bases). Trimming removed 6 bases at V and 2 bases at J, with 16 bases between. CDR3 length: 15 amino acids. Germline assignment: CDR1 MNHEY and CDR2 SVGAGI. The CDR3 sequence: CASSKQVLGQETQYF. CDR3 in DNA: TGTGCCAGCAGCAAACAGGTGCTCGGGCAAGAGACCCAGTACTTC.

CDR3 DNA: TGTGCCAGCAGCTGTGGGACTAGCGGGAGGTCCCCTACGTACAATGAGCAGTTCTTC. Translated, it gives CASSCGTSGRSPTYNEQFF. This chain links TRBV12-1 with TRBJ2-1; TRBD2, the table's D call, was not compared with the DNA. TRBV12-1 constitutes a pseudogene. CDR3 size: 19 residues.

This chain uses TRBV7-2 with TRBJ2-7; TRBD2 matches 11 bases. The CDR3 has 18 amino acids. With 1 base clipped from V and 2 bases from J, the junction kept 10 bases outside the gene matches. In germline, CDR1 is SGHTA, CDR2 FQGNSA. CDR3 protein: CASSLGGATSGRAYEQYF. Written as DNA, the CDR3 is TGTGCCAGCAGCTTAGGGGGAGCTACTAGCGGGAGAGCCTACGAGCAGTACTTC.

This clone has a single count. The chain has TRBV3-1 (or the pseudogene TRBV3-2) and TRBJ1-6; 8 nucleotides match TRBD1. CDR3 size: 15 residues. The germline CDR1 and CDR2 sequences are LGHDT and YNNKEL (reference sequence). Trimming at V came to 4 bases and at J to 9 bases, leaving 8 bases not matched to a gene. The CDR3 DNA is TGTGCCAGCAGCCTATCGACAGGGGTGGGTTCACCCCTCCACTTT. Translated: CASSLSTGVGSPLHF.

The V and J genes are TRBV14 and TRBJ2-7; D remains unclear. Per the germline V gene, CDR1 is SGHDN and CDR2 is FVKESK. The length of the CDR3 is 14 residues. The V end was cut by 3 bases, the J end by 3 bases, with 12 bases between. CDR3 in DNA: TGTGCCAGCAGCCAGGTCCCCGGTCTCTACGAGCAGTACTTC. Protein: CASSQVPGLYEQYF.

The chain recombines TRBV6-6 with TRBJ2-7; a possible D gene is TRBD1 (6 bases). The CDR3 spans 16 residues. In germline, CDR1 is MNHNY, CDR2 SVGAGI (reference sequence). Trimming stripped 0 bases from V and 0 bases from J, with 12 bases between. This CDR3 is CASSYSTGLDSYEQYF. The CDR3 DNA follows: TGTGCCAGCAGTTACTCGACAGGACTCGACTCCTACGAGCAGTACTTC.

The CDR3 is CASGRTGGTGETQYF. CDR3 DNA: TGTGCTAGTGGTCGGACCGGGGGGACCGGAGAGACCCAGTACTTC. The genes are TRBV12-5 and TRBJ2-5, with 7 bases that match TRBD2. Germline V gene sequence: CDR1 LGHNT, CDR2 FRNRAP. V was pared by 5 bases and J by 4 bases, with 10 bases of the junction left unmatched. The CDR3 covers 15 residues.

The chain couples TRBV7-6 to TRBJ2-3, with no clear D. Trimming shortened V by 5 bases and J by 6 bases, and 6 bases separated the two germline ends. CDR1 is SGHVS, CDR2 FNYEAQ, per germline. CDR3 length: 11 amino acids. CDR3 residues: CASSQFDTQYF. The DNA of the CDR3 is TGTGCCAGCAGCCAATTCGATACGCAGTATTTT.

The chain has TRBV24-1 and TRBJ2-5; TRBD2 matches at 8 bases. The junction had 9 bases not matched to a gene; V was cut back by 9 bases and J by 1 base. The CDR3 has 15 residues. Germline CDR1 is KGHDR and CDR2 is SFDVKD. CDR3 nucleotides: TGTGCCACCTCCGGGGCTAGCGGGTTCCAAGAGACCCAGTACTTC. It is translated as CATSGASGFQETQYF.

The chain employs TRBV24-1 and TRBJ2-2; TRBD1 matches 10 bases. This CDR3 is 17 amino acids long. Trimming at V came to 3 bases and at J to 7 bases, leaving 10 bases not matched to a gene. Germline CDR1 is KGHDR and CDR2 is SFDVKD. CDR3 nucleotides: TGTGCCACCAGTGATCATAGGACAGGGGGGTCGATCGGGGAGCTGTTTTTT. This translates into CATSDHRTGGSIGELFF.

This clone was seen just once. This chain uses TRBV19 with TRBJ2-1, with 11 bases that match TRBD2. The CDR3 has 15 residues. V shed 2 bases, J shed 9 bases, and the junction held 6 bases outside the gene matches. Germline loops: CDR1 LNHDA, CDR2 SQIVND (reference sequence). DNA for the CDR3: TGTGCCAGTAGTATAACTAGCGGGAGAGTGAGTGAGCAGTTCTTC. It yields the protein CASSITSGRVSEQFF.

This sequence joins TRBV10-3 and TRBJ1-1; 7 bases agree with TRBD1. Germline values: CDR1 ENHRY, CDR2 SYGVKD. Germline trimming cut 0 bases from V and 0 bases from J; bases unmatched to any gene: 4. The CDR3 contains 16 residues. The DNA of the CDR3 is TGTGCCATCAGTGAGTCGGACAGGTCGTTGAACACTGAAGCTTTCTTT. Translated, it gives CAISESDRSLNTEAFF.

This clone was found a few times. V and J are TRBV15 and TRBJ1-1; 7 positions match TRBD1. This CDR3 has 17 amino acids. CDR1 is LNHNV and CDR2 is YYDKDF in the germline V gene (reference sequence). Unmatched junction bases numbered 12, after V lost 0 bases and J lost 5 bases. The CDR3 spells CATSRDLGTGAQTEAFF. The DNA for the CDR3 is TGTGCCACCAGCAGAGATCTGGGAACAGGGGCGCAAACTGAAGCTTTCTTT.

The CDR3 region has the DNA TGTGCCAGCAGCCAAGGACTAGCGGGGGTGGAGACCCAGTACTTC. It translates to CASSQGLAGVETQYF. The chain joins TRBV14 to TRBJ2-5; TRBD2 matches at 12 bases. The germline gives CDR1 SGHDN, CDR2 FVKESK. This CDR3 spans 15 amino acids. The V and J ends lost 1 base and 5 bases, in that order; junction bases with no gene match: 2.

This chain links TRBV7-2 with TRBJ2-7; TRBD1 aligns across 7 bases. The J segment lost 1 base and the V segment lost 7 bases, leaving 4 bases of the junction unmatched. Germline-derived CDR1 and CDR2 are SGHTA and FQGNSA. This CDR3 spans 13 amino acids. The DNA of the CDR3 is TGTGCCAGCAATTCCAGGGGGTCCTACGAGCAGTACTTC. Encoded protein: CASNSRGSYEQYF.

Remarks on this clone: At the DNA level, this CDR3 is encoded by other sequences in the same sample as well. The genes are TRBV9 and TRBJ1-2, with 10 nucleotides matching TRBD1. This CDR3 is built from 14 residues. V gave up 2 bases and J gave up 5 bases; unmatched junction bases: 3. CDR1 is SGDLS and CDR2 is YYNGEE in the germline V gene. The CDR3 DNA sequence: TGTGCCAGCAGCGTCGGGACAGGGGTATATGGCTACACCTTC. Its translation is CASSVGTGVYGYTF.

The chain links TRBV7-6 to TRBJ2-1; TRBD1 matches at 10 bases. The V gene end was trimmed by 5 bases and the J gene end by 9 bases; junction bases not matched to a gene: 10. Per germline, CDR1 SGHVS and CDR2 FNYEAQ. This CDR3 is built from 15 residues. This CDR3 is CASSAPGQGIIEQFF. CDR3 coding DNA: TGTGCCAGCAGCGCACCGGGACAGGGGATCATTGAGCAGTTCTTC.